This TCR beta chain originates from a study of cytomegalovirus exposure and HLA in healthy donors. Study-wide results and caveats: Reportedly, TCR beta sequences accurately predicted HLA-A and HLA-B alleles in most subjects. TCR beta chain V- and J-gene trimming was linked, in a later analysis, to a missense variant in DCLRE1C.

Vbeta (60) and Jbeta (13) primers were used in the PCR. Authors' data handling: Unique TCR beta chains numbered approximately 80 million in a later analysis, with approximately 10 million shared. The protocol was immunoSEQ multiplex PCR, while the TCRdb copy is restricted to in-frame clones and leaves out a portion. For V, J and clone size, that table is used; D and trimming come from the DNA. The sample records more than 90,000 clones, about 70% being singletons. A word on this clone: Antigen unknown.

This CDR3 has 15 residues. The germline V and J ends were trimmed by 4 bases and 4 bases, with 16 bases remaining between them. From germline, CDR1 is MNHEY and CDR2 SVGAGI. The sequence was collected from a woman aged 30 to 39 in good health and CMV-seronegative. The chain is built from TRBV6-5 and TRBJ1-1; D gene ambiguous. Sequenced: PBMCs. The CDR3 reads CASSFGLSASTEAFF. CDR3 DNA sequence: TGTGCCAGCAGTTTCGGGTTATCCGCTAGCACTGAAGCTTTCTTT.